This TCR beta chain emerged from a study of T cell responses to AZD1222 COVID-19 vaccine. Regarding the study as a whole: White British ancestry dominated among donors, who included more females, and clonal diversity was possibly underestimated.

With regard to this clone: Its antigen is unknown.

CDR1 is SQVTM and CDR2 is ANQGSEA in the germline V gene. After removal of 3 bases from V and 0 bases from J, the junction contained 8 bases not matched to a gene. The CDR3 totals 16 residues. The assay was immunoSEQ multiplex PCR, and TCRdb's table has in-frame clones only and misses some. The sample yields around 130,000 clones, 85% to 90% seen once. The material was peripheral blood, obtained 28 days after the second AZD1222 dose. The genes are TRBV29-1 and TRBJ2-1; TRBD1 matches at 7 bases. The clonotype was recovered from an adult who received the AZD1222 COVID-19 vaccine. In nucleotides, the CDR3 is TGCAGCGTTGACCTCCGACAGGGCCTCTCCTACAATGAGCAGTTCTTC. Residues: CSVDLRQGLSYNEQFF.